These 7 T cell receptor beta chains originate from one sample sequenced in a study of blood T cell repertoires in COVID-19. This table comes from immunoSEQ multiplex PCR, and its TCRdb copy is limited to in-frame clones, with some not included. The profile shows 55,000 to 80,000 clones, about 87% of them singletons. The specimen was peripheral blood. These receptors were obtained from a man aged 65-85 years with acute or convalescent COVID-19.

This clone was recorded only once. The chain joins TRBV5-6 to TRBJ1-2; the match to TRBD1 covers 7 bases. V lost 3 bases to trimming and J lost 4 bases; unmatched junction nucleotides: 6. The CDR3 contains 14 residues. CDR1 is SGHDT, CDR2 YYEEEE, per germline. CDR3: CASSWGQPFYGYTF. CDR3 nucleotides: TGTGCCAGCAGCTGGGGACAGCCTTTCTATGGCTACACCTTC. The entire variable domain, with the rest obtained from reference TRBV5-6 and TRBJ1-2, is as follows: DAGVTQSPTHLIKTRGQQVTLRCSPKSGHDTVSWYQQALGQGPQFIFQYYEEEERQRGNFPDRFSGHQFPNYSSELNVNALLLGDSALYLCASSWGQPFYGYTFGSGTRLTVV.

The chain recombines TRBV9 with TRBJ2-1, with a tentative D call TRBD2 (5 bases). The germline gives CDR1 SGDLS, CDR2 YYNGEE. Deletions cut 3 bases from V and 6 bases from J, with 13 bases between. The CDR3 runs to 14 residues. This chain's CDR3 is CASSALTSINEQFF. The CDR3 DNA reads as TGTGCCAGCAGCGCGCTTACTAGTATCAATGAGCAGTTCTTC. The full variable domain, with the rest looked up from reference TRBV9 and TRBJ2-1, is DSGVTQTPKHLITATGQRVTLRCSPRSGDLSVYWYQQSLDQGLQFLIQYYNGEERAKGNILERFSAQQFPDLHSELNLSSLELGDSALYFCASSALTSINEQFFGPGTRLTVL.

The J gene is TRBJ2-3, the V gene TRBV15, with TRBD2 matching 10 bases. Trimming removed 5 bases from V and 2 bases from J; junction bases left unmatched: 7. CDR3 length equals 16 residues. Germline-derived CDR1 and CDR2 are LNHNV and YYDKDF (reference sequence). CDR3 DNA: TGTGCCACCAGCGTAGGTGGACTAGCGGACACAGATACGCAGTATTTT. Translation: CATSVGGLADTDTQYF.

The chain combines TRBV3-1 (or the pseudogene TRBV3-2) with TRBJ2-7, with 10 bases that match TRBD2. Germline lookup yields CDR1 LGHDT and CDR2 YNNKEL (reference sequence). This CDR3 region has 15 residues. The ends lost 1 base at V and 6 bases at J; junction bases unmatched: 6. Written as DNA, the CDR3 is TGTGCCAGCAGCCAAGCGCTAGCGGGAGTTGGCGAGCAGTACTTC. Translating gives CASSQALAGVGEQYF.

The chain has TRBV5-1 and TRBJ1-2; possibly TRBD1 for D (6 bases). CDR1 is SGHRS, CDR2 YFSETQ, per germline. The V end was cut by 4 bases, the J end by 4 bases, with 14 bases between. The CDR3 loop spans 14 amino acids. The CDR3 sequence: CASSEIGGSYGYTF. CDR3 DNA sequence: TGCGCCAGCAGCGAGATTGGGGGCAGCTATGGCTACACCTTC.

The rearrangement links TRBV21-1 to TRBJ2-1; the table assigns TRBD2, which was not confirmed against the DNA. TRBV21-1 is a pseudogene. The CDR3 has 17 amino acids. CDR3 residues: CASSKVERGDSYNEQFF. CDR3 DNA: TGTGCCAGCAGCAAAGTTGAGCGGGGGGACTCCTACAATGAGCAGTTCTTC.

This CDR3 reads CASSFSFVAGGYEQYF. Here the CDR3 DNA reads TGTGCCAGTAGTTTCTCTTTTGTAGCGGGAGGCTACGAGCAGTACTTC. The chain carries TRBV19 and TRBJ2-7; the match to TRBD2 covers 10 bases. The CDR3 has 16 residues. CDR1 and CDR2 from the germline V gene are LNHDA and SQIVND (reference sequence). The trim removed 5 bases at V and 3 bases at J, leaving 10 bases unmatched. The whole variable domain, remainder taken from reference TRBV19 and TRBJ2-7, is DGGITQSPKYLFRKEGQNVTLSCEQNLNHDAMYWYRQDPGQGLRLIYYSQIVNDFQKGDIAEGYSVSREKKESFPLTVTSAQKNPTAFYLCASSFSFVAGGYEQYFGPGTRLTVT.